This TCR beta chain is drawn from a study of vaccination and CD4 T cells after COVID-19. The CDR3 length is 16 residues. V was cut by 0 bases and J by 0 bases, with 12 bases left in between. CDR1 is DFQATT and CDR2 is SNEGSKA in the germline V gene (reference sequence). In regard to this clonotype: Its matching antigen is unknown.

Treatment defined: roughly ten-day PBMC culture with coronavirus spike peptide pools or control peptides (ViraFEST assay). Before Alpha, Beta and Delta appeared in the US, convalescents tested positive (March–late 2020). More than 1.5 million PBMCs per well were cultured with about 10 IU/ml IL-2 and 7.5 to 10 ug/ml peptide pools. An Oncomine TCR Beta short-read assay was used to sequence the DNA from cultured CD4+ T cells. In TCRdb, the PCR reads were re-called with MiXCR into one record per CDR3 protein. The table shows about 17,000 distinct CDR3 sequences, with about 40% occurring only once. This chain connects TRBV20-1 to TRBJ2-1; maybe TRBD2 (5 bases). Sequences were obtained from CD4+ T cells from blood, cultured in vitro. The receptor was isolated from a human donor who had recovered from COVID-19. The CDR3 sequence: CSARDGGPTSYNEQFF. The DNA of the CDR3 is TGCAGTGCTAGAGACGGCGGGCCAACCTCCTACAATGAGCAGTTCTTC.